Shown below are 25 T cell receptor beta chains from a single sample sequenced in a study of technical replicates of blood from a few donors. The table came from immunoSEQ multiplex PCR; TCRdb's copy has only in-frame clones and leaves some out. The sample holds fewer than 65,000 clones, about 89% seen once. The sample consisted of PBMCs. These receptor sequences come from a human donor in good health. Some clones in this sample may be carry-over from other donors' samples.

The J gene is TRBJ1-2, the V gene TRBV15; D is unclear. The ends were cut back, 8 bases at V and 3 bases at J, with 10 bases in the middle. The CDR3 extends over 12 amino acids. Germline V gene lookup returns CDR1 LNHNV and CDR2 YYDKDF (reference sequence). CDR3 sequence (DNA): TGTGCCACCGACCAGCGGTACTATGGCTACACCTTC. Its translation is CATDQRYYGYTF.

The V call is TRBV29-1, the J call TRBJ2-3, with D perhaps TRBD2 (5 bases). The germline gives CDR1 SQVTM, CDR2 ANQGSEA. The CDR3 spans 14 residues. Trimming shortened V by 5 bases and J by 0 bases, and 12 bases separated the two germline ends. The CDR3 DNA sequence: TGCAGCGTTCGAAGCGGAACCAGCACAGATACGCAGTATTTT. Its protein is CSVRSGTSTDTQYF.

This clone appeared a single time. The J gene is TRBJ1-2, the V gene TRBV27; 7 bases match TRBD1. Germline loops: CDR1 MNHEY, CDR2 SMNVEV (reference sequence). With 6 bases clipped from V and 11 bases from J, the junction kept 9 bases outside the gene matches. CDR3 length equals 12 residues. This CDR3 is CASRLGTAGYTF. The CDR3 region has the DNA TGTGCCAGCAGACTGGGGACAGCAGGATACACCTTC.

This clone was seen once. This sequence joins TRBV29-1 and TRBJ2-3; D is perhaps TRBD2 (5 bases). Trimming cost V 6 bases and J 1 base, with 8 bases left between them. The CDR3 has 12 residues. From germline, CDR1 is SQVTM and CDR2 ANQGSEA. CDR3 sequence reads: CSVRGGTDTQYF. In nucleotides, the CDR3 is TGCAGCGTCCGGGGAGGCACAGATACGCAGTATTTT.

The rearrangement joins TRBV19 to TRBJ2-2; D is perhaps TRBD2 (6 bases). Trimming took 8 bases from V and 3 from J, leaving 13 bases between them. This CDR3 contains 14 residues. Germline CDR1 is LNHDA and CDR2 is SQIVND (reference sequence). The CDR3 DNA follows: TGTGCCAGTCGGGAGACCCGGGACACCGGGGAGCTGTTTTTT. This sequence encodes CASRETRDTGELFF.

The CDR3 region has the DNA TGTGCCAGCAGCTTAGAGGGGGCAACTAATGAAAAACTGTTTTTT. Protein product: CASSLEGATNEKLFF. The V and J genes are TRBV5-6 and TRBJ1-4, with TRBD1 as a possible D gene (6 bases). V shed 2 bases and J shed 0 bases, with 8 bases lying between them. The germline CDR1 and CDR2 sequences are SGHDT and YYEEEE. CDR3 length: 15 amino acids. Looking up the rest from reference TRBV5-6 and TRBJ1-4 gives the full variable domain: DAGVTQSPTHLIKTRGQQVTLRCSPKSGHDTVSWYQQALGQGPQFIFQYYEEEERQRGNFPDRFSGHQFPNYSSELNVNALLLGDSALYLCASSLEGATNEKLFFGSGTQLSVL.

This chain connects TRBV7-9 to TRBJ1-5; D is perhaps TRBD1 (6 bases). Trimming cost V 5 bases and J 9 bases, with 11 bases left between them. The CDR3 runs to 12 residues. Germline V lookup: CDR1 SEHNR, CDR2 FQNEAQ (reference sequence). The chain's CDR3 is CASSQDSLPQHF. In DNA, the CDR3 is TGTGCCAGCAGCCAGGACAGTCTGCCCCAGCATTTT. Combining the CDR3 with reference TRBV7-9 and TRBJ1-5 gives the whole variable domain DTGVSQNPRHKITKRGQNVTFRCDPISEHNRLYWYRQTLGQGPEFLTYFQNEAQLEKSRLLSDRFSAERPKGSFSTLEIQRTEQGDSAMYLCASSQDSLPQHFGDGTRLSIL.

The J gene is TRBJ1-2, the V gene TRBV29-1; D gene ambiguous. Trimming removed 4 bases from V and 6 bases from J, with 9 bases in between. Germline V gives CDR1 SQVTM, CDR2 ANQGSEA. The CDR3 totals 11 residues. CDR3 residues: CSVGAGDGYTF. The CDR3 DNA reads TGCAGCGTTGGGGCTGGCGATGGCTACACCTTC. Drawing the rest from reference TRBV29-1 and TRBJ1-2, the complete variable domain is SAVISQKPSRDICQRGTSLTIQCQVDSQVTMMFWYRQQPGQSLTLIATANQGSEATYESGFVIDKFPISRPNLTFSTLTVSNMSPEDSSIYLCSVGAGDGYTFGSGTRLTVV.

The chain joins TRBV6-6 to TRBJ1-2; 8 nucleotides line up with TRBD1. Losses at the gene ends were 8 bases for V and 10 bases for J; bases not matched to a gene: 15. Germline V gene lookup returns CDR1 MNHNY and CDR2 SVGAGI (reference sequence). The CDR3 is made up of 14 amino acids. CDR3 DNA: TGTGCCAGCGTCAGTTCGGACAGGGAAGCGGACTACACCTTC. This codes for CASVSSDREADYTF.

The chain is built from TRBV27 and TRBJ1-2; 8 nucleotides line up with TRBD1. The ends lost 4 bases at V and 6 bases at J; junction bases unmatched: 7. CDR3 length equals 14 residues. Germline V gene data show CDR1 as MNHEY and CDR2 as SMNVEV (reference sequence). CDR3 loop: CASSYRQGIHGYTF. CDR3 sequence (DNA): TGTGCCAGCAGTTATAGACAGGGGATACATGGCTACACCTTC.

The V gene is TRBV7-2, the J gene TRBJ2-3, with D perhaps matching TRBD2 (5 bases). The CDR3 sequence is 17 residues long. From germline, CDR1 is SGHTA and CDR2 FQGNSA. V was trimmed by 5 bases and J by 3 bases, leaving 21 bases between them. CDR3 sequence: CASSPNPPDSLTDTQYF. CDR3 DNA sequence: TGTGCCAGCAGCCCCAATCCCCCGGACTCATTAACAGATACGCAGTATTTT.

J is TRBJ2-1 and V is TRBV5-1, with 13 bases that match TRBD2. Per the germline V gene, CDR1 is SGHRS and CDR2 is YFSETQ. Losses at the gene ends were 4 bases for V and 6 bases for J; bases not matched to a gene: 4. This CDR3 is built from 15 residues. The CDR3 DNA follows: TGCGCCAGCAGCCGGACTAGCGGGAGTTTCAATGAGCAGTTCTTC. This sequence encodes CASSRTSGSFNEQFF.

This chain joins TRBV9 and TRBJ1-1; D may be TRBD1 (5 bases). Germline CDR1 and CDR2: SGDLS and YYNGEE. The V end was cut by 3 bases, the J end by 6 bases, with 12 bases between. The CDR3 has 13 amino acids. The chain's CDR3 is CASSATPGSEAFF. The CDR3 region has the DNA TGTGCCAGCAGCGCTACCCCAGGGTCTGAAGCTTTCTTT.

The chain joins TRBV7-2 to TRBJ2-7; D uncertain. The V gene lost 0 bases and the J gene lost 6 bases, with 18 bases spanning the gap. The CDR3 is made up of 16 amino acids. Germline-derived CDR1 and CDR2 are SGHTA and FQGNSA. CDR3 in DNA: TGTGCCAGCAGCTTAGCGGTACATCTTCCTGCTAGCGAGCAGTACTTC. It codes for CASSLAVHLPASEQYF.

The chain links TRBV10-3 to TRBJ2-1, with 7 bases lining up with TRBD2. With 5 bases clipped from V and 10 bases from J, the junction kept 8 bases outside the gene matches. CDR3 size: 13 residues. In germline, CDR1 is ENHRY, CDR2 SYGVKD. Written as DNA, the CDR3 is TGTGCCATCAGTACCCGGGGGGACCTCGAGCAGTTCTTC. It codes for CAISTRGDLEQFF.

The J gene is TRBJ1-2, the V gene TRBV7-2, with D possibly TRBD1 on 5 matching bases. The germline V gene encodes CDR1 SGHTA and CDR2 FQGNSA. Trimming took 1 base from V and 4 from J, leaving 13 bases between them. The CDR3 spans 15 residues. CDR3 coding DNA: TGTGCCAGCAGCTTAGTTGGCGGGGGAGGCTATGGCTACACCTTC. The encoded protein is CASSLVGGGGYGYTF.

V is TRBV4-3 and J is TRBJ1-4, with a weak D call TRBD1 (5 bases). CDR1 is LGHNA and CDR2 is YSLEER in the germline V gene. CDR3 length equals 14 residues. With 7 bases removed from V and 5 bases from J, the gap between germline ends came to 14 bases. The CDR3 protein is CASTPRRGNEKLFF. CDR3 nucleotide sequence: TGCGCCAGCACGCCGCGGAGGGGCAATGAAAAACTGTTTTTT.

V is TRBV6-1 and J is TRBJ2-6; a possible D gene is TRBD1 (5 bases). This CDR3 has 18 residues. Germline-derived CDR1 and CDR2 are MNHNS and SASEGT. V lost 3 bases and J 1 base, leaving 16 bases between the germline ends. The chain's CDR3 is CASSEWLQVSSGANVLTF. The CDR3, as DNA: TGTGCCAGCAGTGAGTGGTTACAGGTGTCATCTGGGGCCAACGTCCTGACTTTC.

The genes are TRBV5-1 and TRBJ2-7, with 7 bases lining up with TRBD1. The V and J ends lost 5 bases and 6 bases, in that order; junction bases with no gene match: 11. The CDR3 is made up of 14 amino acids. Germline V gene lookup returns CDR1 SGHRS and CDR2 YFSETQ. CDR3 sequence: CASRPRDRAGEQYF. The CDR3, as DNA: TGCGCCAGCAGGCCCCGTGACAGGGCGGGCGAGCAGTACTTC.

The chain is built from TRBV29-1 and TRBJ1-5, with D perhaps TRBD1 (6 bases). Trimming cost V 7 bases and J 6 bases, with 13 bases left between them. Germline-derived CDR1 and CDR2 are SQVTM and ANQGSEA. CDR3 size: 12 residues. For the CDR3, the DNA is TGCAGCGCCGGGCTAGGGGGTCAGCCCCAGCATTTT. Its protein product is CSAGLGGQPQHF.

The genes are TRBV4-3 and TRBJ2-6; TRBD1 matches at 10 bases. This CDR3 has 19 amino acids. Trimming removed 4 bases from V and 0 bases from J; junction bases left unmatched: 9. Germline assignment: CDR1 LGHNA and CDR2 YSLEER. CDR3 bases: TGCGCCAGCAGCCGAAGACGGGACAGGGGAACCTCTGGGGCCAACGTCCTGACTTTC. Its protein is CASSRRRDRGTSGANVLTF.

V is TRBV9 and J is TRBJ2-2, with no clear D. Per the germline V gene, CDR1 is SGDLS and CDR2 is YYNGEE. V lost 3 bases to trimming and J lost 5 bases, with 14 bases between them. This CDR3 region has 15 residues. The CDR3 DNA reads TGTGCCAGCAGCGGGAGCCCGACGGCTACCGGGGAGCTGTTTTTT. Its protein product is CASSGSPTATGELFF.

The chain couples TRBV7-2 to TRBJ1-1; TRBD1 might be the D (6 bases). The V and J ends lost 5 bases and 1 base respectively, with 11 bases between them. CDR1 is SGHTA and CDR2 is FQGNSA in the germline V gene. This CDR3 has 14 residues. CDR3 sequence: CASSPLTGNTEAFF. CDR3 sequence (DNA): TGTGCCAGCAGCCCATTGACAGGGAACACTGAAGCTTTCTTT. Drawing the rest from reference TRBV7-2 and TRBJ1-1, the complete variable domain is GAGVSQSPSNKVTEKGKDVELRCDPISGHTALYWYRQSLGQGLEFLIYFQGNSAPDKSGLPSDRFSAERTGGSVSTLTIQRTQQEDSAVYLCASSPLTGNTEAFFGQGTRLTVV.

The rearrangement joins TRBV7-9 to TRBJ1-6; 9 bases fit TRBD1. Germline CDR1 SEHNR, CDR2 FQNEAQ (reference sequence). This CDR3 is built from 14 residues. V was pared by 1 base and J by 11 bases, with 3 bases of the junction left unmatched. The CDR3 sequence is CASSLDRGLAPLHF. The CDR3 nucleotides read TGTGCCAGCAGCTTAGACAGGGGGCTCGCACCCCTCCACTTT.

CDR3 in amino acids: CASSPREASDQETQYF. The CDR3 DNA sequence: TGTGCCAGCTCCCCGCGAGAGGCTTCTGACCAAGAGACCCAGTACTTC. The chain is built from TRBV25-1 and TRBJ2-5; unclear D gene. V dropped 8 bases and J dropped 0 bases, with 19 bases sitting between them. The CDR3 length is 16 residues. Germline CDR1 reads MGHDK; CDR2 reads SYGVNS. Supplemented by reference TRBV25-1 and TRBJ2-5, the full variable domain reads EADIYQTPRYLVIGTGKKITLECSQTMGHDKMYWYQQDPGMELHLIHYSYGVNSTEKGDLSSESTVSRIRTEHFPLTLESARPSHTSQYLCASSPREASDQETQYFGPGTRLLVL.